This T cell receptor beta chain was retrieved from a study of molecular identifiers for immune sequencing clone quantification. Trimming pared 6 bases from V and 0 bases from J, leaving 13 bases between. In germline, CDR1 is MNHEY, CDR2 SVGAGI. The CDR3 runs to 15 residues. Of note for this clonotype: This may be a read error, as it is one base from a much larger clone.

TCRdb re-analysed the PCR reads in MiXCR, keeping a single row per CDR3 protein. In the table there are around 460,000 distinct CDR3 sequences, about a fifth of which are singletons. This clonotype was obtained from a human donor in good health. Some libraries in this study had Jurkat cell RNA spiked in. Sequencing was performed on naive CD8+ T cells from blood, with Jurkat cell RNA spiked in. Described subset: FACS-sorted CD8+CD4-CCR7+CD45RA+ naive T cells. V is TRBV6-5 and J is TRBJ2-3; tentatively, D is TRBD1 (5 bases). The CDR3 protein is CASRDGHGSTDTQYF. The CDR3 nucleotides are TGTGCCAGCAGGGATGGACACGGGAGCACAGATACGCAGTATTTT.